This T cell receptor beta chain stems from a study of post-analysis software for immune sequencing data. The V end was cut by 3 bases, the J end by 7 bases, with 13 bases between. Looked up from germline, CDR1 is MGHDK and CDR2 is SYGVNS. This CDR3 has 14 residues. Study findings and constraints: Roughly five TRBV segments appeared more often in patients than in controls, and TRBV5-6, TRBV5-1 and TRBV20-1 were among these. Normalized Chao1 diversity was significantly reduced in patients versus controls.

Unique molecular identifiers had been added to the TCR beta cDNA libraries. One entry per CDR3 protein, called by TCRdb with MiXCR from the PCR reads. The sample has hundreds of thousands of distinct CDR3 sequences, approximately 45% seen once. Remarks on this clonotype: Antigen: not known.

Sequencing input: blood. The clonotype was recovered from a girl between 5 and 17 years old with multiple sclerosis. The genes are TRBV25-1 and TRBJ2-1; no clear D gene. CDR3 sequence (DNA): TGTGCCAGCAGTGATGGTTTCCGTGCGAATGAGCAGTTCTTC. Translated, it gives CASSDGFRANEQFF. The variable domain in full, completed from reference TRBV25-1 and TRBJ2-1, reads EADIYQTPRYLVIGTGKKITLECSQTMGHDKMYWYQQDPGMELHLIHYSYGVNSTEKGDLSSESTVSRIRTEHFPLTLESARPSHTSQYLCASSDGFRANEQFFGPGTRLTVL.